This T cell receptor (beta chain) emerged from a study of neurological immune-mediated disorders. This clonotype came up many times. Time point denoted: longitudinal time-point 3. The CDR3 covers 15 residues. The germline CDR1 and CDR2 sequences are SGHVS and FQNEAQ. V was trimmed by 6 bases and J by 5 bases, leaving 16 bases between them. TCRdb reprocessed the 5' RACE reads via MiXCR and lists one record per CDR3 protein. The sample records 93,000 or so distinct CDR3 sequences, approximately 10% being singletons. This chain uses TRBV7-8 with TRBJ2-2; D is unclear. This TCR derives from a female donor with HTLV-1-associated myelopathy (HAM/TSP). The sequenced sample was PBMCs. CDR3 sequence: CASSGLRTRTGELFF. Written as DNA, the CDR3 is TGTGCCAGCAGTGGCCTCCGGACCCGGACCGGGGAGCTGTTTTTT.